These 28 T cell receptor beta chains were all obtained from the same sample, sequenced in a study of metastatic and nonmetastatic thyroid tumors. Via MiXCR, TCRdb re-called the PCR reads. The sample shows some 29,000 clones, around 16% of them seen only once. There were no patients who had received any treatment before thyroid surgery. Material for sequencing was blood. Source of these receptors: a female donor with papillary thyroid cancer or a benign thyroid nodule (not recorded which). Some clones in this sample may be carry-over from other donors' samples.

Many counts were recorded for this clone. The chain links TRBV29-1 to TRBJ1-2, with 10 bases matching TRBD1. Germline V gene sequence: CDR1 SQVTM, CDR2 ANQGSEA. The CDR3 runs to 14 residues. Trimming removed 2 bases from V and 4 bases from J; junction bases left unmatched: 4. CDR3 sequence: CSVESGQGVYGYTF. The DNA for the CDR3 is TGCAGCGTTGAATCCGGACAGGGGGTCTATGGCTACACCTTC.

This chain uses TRBV12-3 or TRBV12-4 with TRBJ2-1, with D possibly being TRBD1 or TRBD2 (5 bases each). The CDR3 is 13 amino acids. Trimming removed 6 bases at V and 13 bases at J, with 19 bases between. The CDR3: CASSPGTRRDQFF. CDR3 DNA: TGTGCCAGCAGCCCCGGGACGCGTCGTGATCAGTTCTTC.

This clone has at least ten counts. The chain joins TRBV10-3 to TRBJ2-5, with a tentative D call TRBD2 (6 bases). The ends were cut back, 6 bases at V and 1 base at J, with 9 bases in the middle. The CDR3 consists of 13 residues. Germline lookup yields CDR1 ENHRY and CDR2 SYGVKD. This chain's CDR3 is CAIRETSQETQYF. The CDR3 bases are TGTGCCATCAGGGAGACTAGCCAAGAGACCCAGTACTTC.

Comment on this clone: This CDR3 is missing its conserved last phenylalanine or tryptophan, likely due to a read error. CDR3 residues: CASSTRQVNTGELFL. The CDR3 DNA follows: TGTGCCAGCAGCACACGACAGGTGAACACCGGGGAGCTGTTTCTT. This chain connects TRBV7-8 to TRBJ2-2, with D possibly matching TRBD1 (6 bases). Germline V gene data show CDR1 as SGHVS and CDR2 as FQNEAQ. This CDR3 spans 15 amino acids. V shed 5 bases and J shed 1 base, with 11 bases lying between them.

Concerning this clone: This could be a read error, since a much larger clone is one nucleotide away. V gene TRBV29-1 combines with J gene TRBJ2-2; a possible D gene is TRBD2 (5 bases). Trimming left V 7 bases short and J 10 bases short, with 22 bases between. This CDR3 has 14 residues. Germline values: CDR1 SQVTM, CDR2 ANQGSEA. The CDR3 nucleotides read TGCAGCGCCGGTGGGAGAGGGCTGAACGTGGAGCTGTTTTTT. It encodes CSAGGRGLNVELFF.

This clone was seen once. The chain joins TRBV7-2 to TRBJ1-3; D remains unclear. CDR1 and CDR2 from the germline V gene are SGHTA and FQGNSA. The V end was cut by 5 bases, the J end by 0 bases, with 8 bases between. CDR3 length: 14 residues. CDR3 in amino acids: CASSKDFSGNTIYF. CDR3 DNA: TGTGCCAGCAGCAAGGACTTCTCTGGAAACACCATATATTTT.

This rearrangement joins TRBV5-1 to TRBJ2-7; D not certain. The CDR3 has 13 residues. The V gene's germline CDR1 is SGHRS and CDR2 YFSETQ. Trimming took off 4 bases at V and 3 bases at J, with 11 bases between the two ends. The CDR3: CASSVGPSYEQYF. The DNA of the CDR3 is TGCGCCAGCAGCGTCGGACCTAGCTACGAGCAGTACTTC.

This clone was counted a few times. The chain carries TRBV2 and TRBJ2-1; a weak D match, TRBD2 (6 bases). CDR1 and CDR2 from the germline V gene are SNHLY and FYNNEI. The ends were cut back, 3 bases at V and 13 bases at J, with 19 bases in the middle. CDR3 length: 14 residues. As DNA, the CDR3 is TGTGCCAGCAGTGACGGCGGGAACTACAATTATCAGTTCTTC. Translation gives CASSDGGNYNYQFF. The whole variable domain, filled in from reference TRBV2 and TRBJ2-1, reads EPEVTQTPSHQVTQMGQEVILRCVPISNHLYFYWYRQILGQKVEFLVSFYNNEISEKSEIFDDQFSVERPDGSNFTLKIRSTKLEDSAMYFCASSDGGNYNYQFFGPGTRLTVL.

This clone was recorded at least ten times. A much larger clone differs from this one at a single base, so this may be a read error. A read error is likely, as this CDR3 ends without the conserved phenylalanine or tryptophan. V and J are TRBV28 and TRBJ2-7; 7 bases line up with TRBD1. The germline CDR1 and CDR2 sequences are MDHEN and SYDVKM. The CDR3 length is 14 residues. The V gene end was trimmed by 5 bases and the J gene end by 4 bases; junction bases not matched to a gene: 8. The CDR3 coding sequence is TGTGCCAGCAGTCAAGACAGGGAAGGTTACGAGCAGTACCTC. Its translation is CASSQDREGYEQYL.

This clone was counted only a few times. Since a much larger clone is just one base distant, this may be a read error. In the same sample, other DNA sequences code for this CDR3. CDR3 sequence: CSVYTSTKETQYF. The CDR3 DNA follows: TGCAGCGTTTACACTAGTACCAAAGAGACTCAGTACTTC. This chain links TRBV29-1 with TRBJ2-5, with a weak D call TRBD2 (5 bases). Per the germline V gene, CDR1 is SQVTM and CDR2 is ANQGSEA. The CDR3 loop spans 13 amino acids. The variable domain in full, with the rest retrieved from reference TRBV29-1 and TRBJ2-5, is SAVISQKPSRDICQRGTSLTIQCQVDSQVTMMFWYRQQPGQSLTLIATANQGSEATYESGFVIDKFPISRPNLTFSTLTVSNMSPEDSSIYLCSVYTSTKETQYFGPGTRLLVL.

There are a few counts of this clone. CDR3 sequence: CASSRDRGGEKLFF. For the CDR3, the DNA is TGTGCCAGCAGTAGGGACAGGGGGGGAGAAAAACTGTTTTTT. The chain carries TRBV6-1 and TRBJ1-4; 11 positions agree with TRBD1. Trimming took 5 bases from V and 8 from J; bases not matched to a gene: 4. CDR1 is MNHNS, CDR2 SASEGT, per germline. The CDR3 totals 14 residues.

This clone was found many times. The chain recombines TRBV5-5 with TRBJ2-7; tentatively, D is TRBD1 (6 bases). The length of the CDR3 is 14 residues. In germline, CDR1 is SGHKS, CDR2 YYEKEE (reference sequence). V was cut by 2 bases and J by 1 base, with 10 bases left in between. The DNA of the CDR3 is TGTGCCAGCAGCTTCCCGGACAGTTCCTACGAGCAGTACTTC. It translates to CASSFPDSSYEQYF.

This clone has ten or more counts. The V call is TRBV4-1, the J call TRBJ2-3; 11 bases agree with TRBD2. This CDR3 has 15 amino acids. Germline lookup yields CDR1 MGHRA and CDR2 YSYEKL. V gave up 4 bases and J gave up 1 base; unmatched junction bases: 1. CDR3 bases: TGCGCCAGCAGCCTGGGACTAGCGGGCACAGATACGCAGTATTTT. Translating it yields CASSLGLAGTDTQYF.

This clone came up a few times. The chain links TRBV27 to TRBJ1-6; weak D call: TRBD1 (5 bases). Germline loops: CDR1 MNHEY, CDR2 SMNVEV (reference sequence). The CDR3 spans 17 residues. With 5 bases removed from V and 14 bases from J, the gap between germline ends came to 28 bases. The CDR3 DNA reads as TGTGCCAGCAGTCCTAGCGGGCAGGGAGAGAAACTTCAATCCCTCCACTTT. It specifies CASSPSGQGEKLQSLHF.

This clone showed up many times. The gene calls are TRBV4-1 and TRBJ2-4; TRBD1 aligns across 8 bases. The germline CDR1 and CDR2 sequences are MGHRA and YSYEKL. The CDR3 contains 18 residues. The junction had 10 bases not matched to a gene; V was cut back by 2 bases and J by 1 base. The CDR3 region is CASSQSPGGVRAKNIQYF. The CDR3 DNA sequence: TGCGCCAGCAGCCAATCACCAGGGGGCGTGAGGGCCAAAAACATTCAGTACTTC.

This clone showed up many times. V and J are TRBV20-1 and TRBJ1-5; no clear D. Trimming stripped 0 bases from V and 4 bases from J, with 13 bases between. Germline V gene data show CDR1 as DFQATT and CDR2 as SNEGSKA (reference sequence). This CDR3 is built from 15 residues. The CDR3 region is CSARDPAAENQPQHF. The CDR3 DNA reads TGCAGTGCTAGAGATCCTGCGGCAGAAAATCAGCCCCAGCATTTT.

This clone has only one observation. The V call is TRBV12-3 or TRBV12-4, the J call TRBJ2-2; D ambiguous. V was cut by 6 bases and J by 0 bases, with 20 bases left in between. The CDR3 totals 18 residues. The CDR3 DNA reads as TGTGCCAGCAGCCCCGGACCGTTCCTACATGCGAACACCGGGGAGCTGTTTTTT. As protein: CASSPGPFLHANTGELFF.

This clone came up a few times. The chain couples TRBV6-1 to TRBJ1-3; 7 nucleotides line up with TRBD1. Trimming cost V 4 bases and J 2 bases; bases outside gene matches: 8. Germline CDR1 reads MNHNS; CDR2 reads SASEGT. The CDR3 is made up of 16 amino acids. The DNA of the CDR3 is TGTGCCAGCAGTGTCGCCAGGGGGGCTGCTGGAAACACCATATATTTT. Translated, it gives CASSVARGAAGNTIYF.

This clone has ten or more counts. This rearrangement joins TRBV7-9 to TRBJ2-6, with D possibly being TRBD1 or TRBD2 (5 bases each). Germline CDR1 is SEHNR and CDR2 is FQNEAQ (reference sequence). V was clipped by 5 bases and J by 4 bases, with 9 bases between them. The CDR3 is 14 residues long. The CDR3 DNA is TGTGCCAGCAGCCGAGGGGTCGGGGCCAACGTCCTGACTTTC. Its protein product is CASSRGVGANVLTF.

This clone was seen only a few times. This rearrangement joins TRBV6-1 to TRBJ1-2; 11 nucleotides agree with TRBD1. This CDR3 has 15 amino acids. V lost 5 bases, J lost 4 bases, and 6 bases stayed unmatched. The germline V gene encodes CDR1 MNHNS and CDR2 SASEGT. CDR3 region: CASSTGTGGGYGYTF. CDR3 bases: TGTGCCAGCAGTACCGGGACAGGGGGAGGCTATGGCTACACCTTC.

Ten or more counts support this clone. The V call is TRBV3-1, the J call TRBJ2-1, with D possibly being TRBD2 (5 bases). This CDR3 has 16 residues. Germline CDR1 reads LGHDT; CDR2 reads YNNKEL (reference sequence). Trimming took off 0 bases at V and 10 bases at J, with 19 bases between the two ends. The CDR3 loop reads CASSQDREPRQEEQFF. DNA of the CDR3: TGTGCCAGCAGCCAAGATCGGGAACCGCGGCAGGAGGAGCAGTTCTTC.

Worth noting for this clone: One end of the junction varies from germline; a read error may be responsible. The same CDR3 also results from other DNA sequences found in this sample. The chain carries TRBV7-3 and TRBJ2-5, with D perhaps given as TRBD1 or TRBD2 (5 bases each). Germline V lookup: CDR1 SGHTA, CDR2 FQGTGA. The CDR3 runs to 14 residues. CDR3 in amino acids: CASSLNGGEETQYF. The DNA of the CDR3 is TGCGCCAGCAGCTTAAATGGGGGAGAAGAGACCCAGTACTTC.

This clone has only a few counts. The germline gene is not matched at one end of the junction; a read error may be the cause. Other nucleotide sequences in the sample specify the same CDR3. The chain combines TRBV5-1 with TRBJ1-1, with D perhaps TRBD1 (6 bases). Germline assignment: CDR1 SGHRS and CDR2 YFSETQ. The CDR3 totals 17 residues. The CDR3 DNA reads as TGCGCCAGCAGCTTGGGGGGGGCAGGGGCGATGAACACTGAAGCCTTCTTT. This gives the protein CASSLGGAGAMNTEAFF.

This clone was detected ten times or more. The chain recombines TRBV11-2 with TRBJ2-4; TRBD1 agrees at 7 bases. The V gene end was trimmed by 4 bases and the J gene end by 0 bases; junction bases not matched to a gene: 6. The CDR3 covers 16 residues. Germline assignment: CDR1 SGHAT and CDR2 FQNNGV. The CDR3 DNA is TGTGCCAGCAGCTCGGGACAGTTGTTAGCCAAAAACATTCAGTACTTC. Translation: CASSSGQLLAKNIQYF.

This clone was found many times. This chain connects TRBV6-1 to TRBJ2-1; TRBD2 might be the D (5 bases). The CDR3 runs to 13 residues. CDR1 is MNHNS, CDR2 SASEGT, per germline. Trimming removed 0 bases from V and 12 bases from J, with 12 bases in between. Here the CDR3 reads CASSEATRAGQFF. CDR3 nucleotide sequence: TGTGCCAGCAGTGAAGCAACTAGGGCTGGGCAGTTCTTC.

This clone was observed a handful of times. This chain joins TRBV18 and TRBJ1-2; D might be TRBD1 (6 bases). With 0 bases removed from V and 8 bases from J, the gap between germline ends came to 13 bases. CDR3 length: 14 amino acids. CDR1 KGHSH and CDR2 LQKENI come from the germline V gene. CDR3 sequence (DNA): TGTGCCAGCTCACCACCGGGACACATCTTCGGCTACACCTTC. This sequence encodes CASSPPGHIFGYTF.

This clone was seen at least ten times. Different DNA sequences within this sample yield the same CDR3. The rearrangement links TRBV3-1 to TRBJ1-2, with 7 bases that match TRBD1. Germline V gene lookup returns CDR1 LGHDT and CDR2 YNNKEL (reference sequence). CDR3 length equals 15 residues. J was trimmed by 2 bases and V by 3 bases; bases with no gene match: 6. CDR3 nucleotide sequence: TGTGCCAGCAGCCATGCGAGGGGGCTCAACTATGGCTACACCTTC. Translated, it gives CASSHARGLNYGYTF.

This clone was seen many times. CDR3: CASSFDRNTIYF. CDR3 in DNA: TGTGCCAGCAGTTTTGACAGAAACACCATATATTTT. This sequence joins TRBV12-3 or TRBV12-4 and TRBJ1-3; no reliable D call. With 3 bases removed from V and 5 bases from J, the gap between germline ends came to 5 bases. The CDR3 runs to 12 residues.